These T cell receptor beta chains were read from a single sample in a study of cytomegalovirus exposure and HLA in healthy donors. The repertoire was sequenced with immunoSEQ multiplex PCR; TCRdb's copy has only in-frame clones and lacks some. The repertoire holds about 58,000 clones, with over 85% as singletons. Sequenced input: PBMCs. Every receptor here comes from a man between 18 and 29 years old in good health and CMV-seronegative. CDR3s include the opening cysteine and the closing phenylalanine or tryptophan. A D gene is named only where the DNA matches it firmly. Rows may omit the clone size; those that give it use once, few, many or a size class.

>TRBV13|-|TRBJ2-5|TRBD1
CASSFTGGTQETQYF
TGTGCCAGCAGCTTCACAGGGGGAACCCAAGAGACCCAGTACTTC
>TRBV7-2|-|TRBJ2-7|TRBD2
CASSFREGLTYEQYF
TGTGCCAGCTCTTTCAGGGAGGGGCTAACCTACGAGCAGTACTTC
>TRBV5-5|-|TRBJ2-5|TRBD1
CASSKGTGRETQYF
TGTGCCAGCAGCAAGGGGACAGGGAGAGAGACCCAGTACTTC
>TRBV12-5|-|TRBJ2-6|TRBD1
CASGPLGQGTNRGSGANVLTF
TGTGCTAGTGGTCCACTCGGACAGGGGACTAACCGTGGCTCTGGGGCCAACGTCCTGACTTTC
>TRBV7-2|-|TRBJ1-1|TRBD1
CASSSVDRGLGTEAFF
TGTGCCAGCAGCTCCGTGGACAGGGGGCTCGGTACTGAAGCTTTCTTT
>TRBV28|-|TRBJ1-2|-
CASSTTGSPNGYGYTF
TGTGCCAGCAGTACGACAGGCAGCCCGAACGGATATGGCTACACCTTC
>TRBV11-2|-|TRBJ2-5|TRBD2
CASSYVQSGRELETQYF
TGTGCCAGCAGTTACGTACAAAGCGGGAGAGAGTTAGAGACCCAGTACTTC
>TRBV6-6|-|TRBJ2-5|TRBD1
CASSPGQGAHETQYF
TGTGCCAGCAGTCCGGGACAGGGGGCTCACGAGACCCAGTACTTC
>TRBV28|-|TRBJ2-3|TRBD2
CASSLWSGGDQDTQYF
TGTGCCAGCAGTTTATGGTCGGGAGGGGACCAGGATACGCAGTATTTT
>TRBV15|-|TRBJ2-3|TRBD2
CATSRGGGWTDTQYF
TGTGCCACCAGCAGAGGGGGAGGGTGGACAGATACGCAGTATTTT
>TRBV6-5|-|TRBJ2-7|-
CASSYHRDEQYF
TGTGCCAGCAGTTATCACAGGGACGAGCAGTACTTC
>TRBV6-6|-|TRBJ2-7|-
CASSPQYEQYF
TGTGCCAGCAGTCCCCAATACGAGCAGTACTTC
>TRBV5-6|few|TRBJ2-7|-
CASSRHYEQYF
TGTGCCAGCAGCCGACACTACGAGCAGTACTTC
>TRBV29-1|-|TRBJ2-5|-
CSVEVLQETQYF
TGCAGCGTTGAAGTCCTTCAAGAGACCCAGTACTTC
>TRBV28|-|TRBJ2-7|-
CASSPAAYEQYF
TGTGCCAGCAGCCCAGCGGCCTACGAGCAGTACTTC
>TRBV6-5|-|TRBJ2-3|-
CASSYSHGDTQYF
TGTGCCAGCAGTTACTCTCACGGGGATACGCAGTATTTT
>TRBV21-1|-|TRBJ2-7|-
CASSPRPRTGVHEQYF
TGTGCCAGCAGCCCAAGACCCAGGACAGGGGTACACGAGCAGTACTTC
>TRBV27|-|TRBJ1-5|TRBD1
CASRQGQANQPQHF
TGTGCCAGCAGGCAAGGACAGGCAAATCAGCCCCAGCATTTT
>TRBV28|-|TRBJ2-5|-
CASSHFPRGETQYF
TGTGCCAGCAGTCACTTCCCTAGGGGGGAGACCCAGTACTTC
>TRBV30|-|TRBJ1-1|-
CAWSRTVRNTEAFF
TGTGCCTGGAGCCGGACAGTGAGGAACACTGAAGCTTTCTTT
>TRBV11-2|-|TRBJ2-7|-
CASSSPGQGTYEQYF
TGTGCCAGCAGCTCGCCGGGACAAGGCACCTACGAGCAGTACTTC
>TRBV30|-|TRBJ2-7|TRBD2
CAWSSGTNYEQYF
TGTGCCTGGAGTTCCGGGACTAACTACGAGCAGTACTTC
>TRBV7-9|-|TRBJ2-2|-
CASSRRDGELFF
TGTGCCAGCAGCCGACGGGACGGGGAGCTGTTTTTT
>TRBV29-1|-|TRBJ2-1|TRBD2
CSVTGTSGRGTLYNEQFF
TGCAGCGTTACCGGGACTAGCGGGAGGGGAACTCTGTACAATGAGCAGTTCTTC
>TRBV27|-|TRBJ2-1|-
CASSSWERTYNEQFF
TGTGCCAGCAGTTCTTGGGAGAGGACCTACAATGAGCAGTTCTTC
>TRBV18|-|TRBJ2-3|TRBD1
CASSLARGQADTQYF
TGTGCCAGCTCACTAGCCAGGGGGCAGGCAGATACGCAGTATTTT
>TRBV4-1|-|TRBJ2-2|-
CASSHRGVADGELFF
TGCGCCAGCAGCCACCGCGGGGTTGCGGACGGGGAGCTGTTTTTT
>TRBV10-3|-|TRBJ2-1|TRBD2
CAISDTLAGANEQFF
TGTGCCATCAGTGATACGCTAGCGGGAGCCAATGAGCAGTTCTTC
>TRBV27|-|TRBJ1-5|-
CASSPWQGSDSNQPQHF
TGTGCCAGCAGTCCCTGGCAGGGATCGGATAGCAATCAGCCCCAGCATTTT
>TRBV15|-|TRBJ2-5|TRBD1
CATSGGTGVAETQYF
TGTGCCACCAGCGGGGGGACAGGGGTCGCAGAGACCCAGTACTTC
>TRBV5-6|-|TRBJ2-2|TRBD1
CASSLRQGSMIIPELFF
TGTGCCAGCAGCCTAAGACAGGGGAGTATGATAATTCCGGAGCTGTTTTTT
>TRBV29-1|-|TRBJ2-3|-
CSVVRLSGFETDTQYF
TGCAGCGTTGTTAGACTCTCGGGGTTTGAGACAGATACGCAGTATTTT
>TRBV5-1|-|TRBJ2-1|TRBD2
CASSLGPSGSSYNEQFF
TGCGCCAGCAGCTTGGGTCCGAGCGGGAGCTCCTACAATGAGCAGTTCTTC
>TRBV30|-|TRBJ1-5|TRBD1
CAWSVPDRDNQPQHF
TGTGCCTGGAGTGTCCCTGACAGGGACAATCAGCCCCAGCATTTT
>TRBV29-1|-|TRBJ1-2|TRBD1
CSATTGGFGGYTF
TGCAGCGCCACGACAGGGGGTTTCGGTGGCTACACCTTC
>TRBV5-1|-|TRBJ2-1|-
CASSLEAGGYNEQFF
TGCGCCAGCAGCTTGGAGGCGGGCGGGTACAATGAGCAGTTCTTC
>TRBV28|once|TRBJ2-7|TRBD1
CASSFLTGGYEQYF
TGTGCCAGCAGTTTCCTCACAGGGGGCTACGAGCAGTACTTC
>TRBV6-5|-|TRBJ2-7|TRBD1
CASRTGGALFLEQYF
TGTGCCAGCAGGACAGGGGGCGCATTATTTCTCGAGCAGTACTTC
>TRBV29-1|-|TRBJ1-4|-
CSVAGGTYEGEKLFF
TGCAGCGTGGCTGGAGGGACCTACGAGGGTGAAAAACTGTTTTTT
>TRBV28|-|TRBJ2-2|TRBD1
CASSLISGTGATGELFF
TGTGCCAGCAGTTTAATTTCCGGGACAGGGGCCACCGGGGAGCTGTTTTTT
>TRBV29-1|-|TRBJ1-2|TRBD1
CSVEVGGRGSYTF
TGCAGCGTTGAAGTCGGGGGCAGGGGGAGCTACACCTTC
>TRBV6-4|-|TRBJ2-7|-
CASSDSRGADF
TGTGCCAGCAGTGACTCAAGGGGCGCGGACTTC
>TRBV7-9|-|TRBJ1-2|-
CASSSQGQDRHYGYTF
TGTGCCAGCAGCTCTCAGGGCCAAGACAGGCACTATGGCTACACCTTC
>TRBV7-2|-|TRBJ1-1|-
CASSLGQLNTEAFF
TGTGCCAGCAGCTTAGGCCAGTTGAACACTGAAGCTTTCTTT
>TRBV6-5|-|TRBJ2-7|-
CASSYSNIPYEQYF
TGTGCCAGCAGTTACTCAAACATACCCTACGAGCAGTACTTC
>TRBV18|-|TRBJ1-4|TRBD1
CASSPTGGGNEKLFF
TGTGCCAGCTCACCCACAGGGGGAGGTAATGAAAAACTGTTTTTT
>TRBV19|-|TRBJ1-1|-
CASSISVGRLNTEAFF
TGTGCCAGTAGTATTAGCGTGGGCAGGCTGAACACTGAAGCTTTCTTT
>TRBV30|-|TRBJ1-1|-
CAWRGERAEAFF
TGTGCCTGGAGAGGGGAAAGGGCTGAAGCTTTCTTT
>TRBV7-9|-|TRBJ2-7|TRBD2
CASSRGTSGSVTSYEQYF
TGTGCCAGCAGCAGGGGGACTAGCGGGAGTGTGACATCCTACGAGCAGTACTTC
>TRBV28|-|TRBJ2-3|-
CASSLGRGWPDTQYF
TGTGCCAGCAGCCTAGGTCGAGGATGGCCAGATACGCAGTATTTT
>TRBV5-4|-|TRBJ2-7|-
CASSLGTAGSYEQYF
TGTGCCAGCAGCTTGGGGACAGCTGGATCCTACGAGCAGTACTTC
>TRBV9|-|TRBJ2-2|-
CASSVASGEPSGELFF
TGTGCCAGCAGCGTAGCTTCGGGGGAGCCCTCCGGGGAGCTGTTTTTT
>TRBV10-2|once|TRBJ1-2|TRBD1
CASSFNFRDRNTDGYTF
TGCGCCAGCAGCTTTAATTTTCGGGACAGGAATACGGATGGCTACACCTTC
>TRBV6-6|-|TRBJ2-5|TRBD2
CASRGTSGETQYF
TGTGCCAGCAGAGGGACTAGCGGGGAGACCCAGTACTTC
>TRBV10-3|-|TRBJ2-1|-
CAISVSPLGHSNEQFF
TGTGCCATCAGTGTTTCTCCACTGGGACACAGCAATGAGCAGTTCTTC
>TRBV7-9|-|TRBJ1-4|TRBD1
CASSFGQGANEKLFF
TGTGCCAGCAGCTTTGGACAGGGGGCTAATGAAAAACTGTTTTTT